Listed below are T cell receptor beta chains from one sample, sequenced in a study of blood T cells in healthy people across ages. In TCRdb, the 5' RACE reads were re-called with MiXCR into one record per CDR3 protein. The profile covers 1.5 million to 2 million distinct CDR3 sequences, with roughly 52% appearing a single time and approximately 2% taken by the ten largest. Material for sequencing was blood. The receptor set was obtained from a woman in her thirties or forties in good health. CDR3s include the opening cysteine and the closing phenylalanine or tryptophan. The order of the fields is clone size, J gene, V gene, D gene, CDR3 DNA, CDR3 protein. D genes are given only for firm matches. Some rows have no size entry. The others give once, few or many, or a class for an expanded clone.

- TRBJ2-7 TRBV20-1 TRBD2 TGCAGTGCCTTTTCTCCGGGACTAGCGGCAGAGCAGTACTTC CSAFSPGLAAEQYF
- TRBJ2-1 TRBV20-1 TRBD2 TGCAGTGCTACTATAGCGGGGGGTATCTCCTACAATGAGCAGTTCTTC CSATIAGGISYNEQFF
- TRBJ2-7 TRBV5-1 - TGCGCCAGCAGCTTAGATCACCACTCCTACAATGAGCAGTACTTC CASSLDHHSYNEQYF
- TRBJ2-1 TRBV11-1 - TGTGCCAGCAGCTTAGGGGACGTTAGCTCCTACAATGAGCAGTTCTTC CASSLGDVSSYNEQFF
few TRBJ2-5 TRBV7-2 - TGTGCCAGCAGCGATCCCCCGGGGGGCGGGGACCAAGAGACCCAGTACTTC CASSDPPGGGDQETQYF
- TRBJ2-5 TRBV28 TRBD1 TGTGCCAGCAGAACTGACAGGGACGAGATACAAGAGACCCAGTACTTC CASRTDRDEIQETQYF
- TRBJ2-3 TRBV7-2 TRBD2 TGTGCCAGCAGCCCAGAAGACGGACTAGCGGGGGGAGATACGCAGTATTTT CASSPEDGLAGGDTQYF
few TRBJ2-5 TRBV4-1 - TGCGCCAGCAGCCATAGGGGGGCAGAGACCCAGTACTTC CASSHRGAETQYF
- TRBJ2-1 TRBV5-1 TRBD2 TGCGCCAGCAGCTTGGTATCGGTAGCGGGGCTCCGTGATAAGCAGTTCTTC CASSLVSVAGLRDKQFF
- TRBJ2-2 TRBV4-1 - TGCGCCAGCAGCCAAGCTCACCCACCACAAAACGGGGAGCTGTTTTTT CASSQAHPPQNGELFF
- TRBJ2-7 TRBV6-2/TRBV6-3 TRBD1 TGTGCCAGCAGTTACTCGGACAGGTCCAACGAGCAGTACTTC CASSYSDRSNEQYF
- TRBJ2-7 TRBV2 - TGTGCCAGCAGTGAAGCGCTTACCGCGTACAATGAGCAGTACTTC CASSEALTAYNEQYF
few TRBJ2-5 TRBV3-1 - TGTGCCAGCACCCTAACGGGGGCGAGACAGGGTGAAGAGACCCAGTACTTC CASTLTGARQGEETQYF
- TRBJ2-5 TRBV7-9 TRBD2 TGTGCCGGCAGCCCCGGGACTAGTCAAGAGACCCAGTACTTC CAGSPGTSQETQYF
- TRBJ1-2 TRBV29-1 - TGCAGCGCCCCAGGCGGGGCTGGCTACACCTTC CSAPGGAGYTF
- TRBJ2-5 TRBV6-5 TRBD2 TGTGCCAGCTACGAGAGGGGAGGGAGCCAAGAGACCCAGTACTTC CASYERGGSQETQYF
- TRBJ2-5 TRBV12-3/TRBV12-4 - TGTGCCAGCAGTCAACTAACTACAGAGACCCAGTACTTC CASSQLTTETQYF
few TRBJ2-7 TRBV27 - TGTGCCAGCAGGGGACTTCACTCCTACGAGCAGTACTTC CASRGLHSYEQYF
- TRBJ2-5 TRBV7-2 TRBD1 TGTGCCAGCAGCACATCGACAGGGATGGCGACCCAGTACTTC CASSTSTGMATQYF
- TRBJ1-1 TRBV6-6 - TGTGCCAGCAGTGACGGTCACACTGAAGCTTTCTTT CASSDGHTEAFF
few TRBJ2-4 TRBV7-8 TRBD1 TGTGCCAGCAGCGTAGCCGGGACAGGGGGCGCGAGATCCAAAAACATTCAGTACTTC CASSVAGTGGARSKNIQYF
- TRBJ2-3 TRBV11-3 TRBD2 TGTGCCAGCAGCTTAGGGAATAGCGGGGGGGGCACAGATACGCAGTATTTT CASSLGNSGGGTDTQYF
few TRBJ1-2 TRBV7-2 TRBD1 TGTGCCAGCAGCTCATGGGACAGGCTTAACTATGGCTACACCTTC CASSSWDRLNYGYTF
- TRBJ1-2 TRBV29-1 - TGCAGCGCCGGACACCCGAACTATGGCTACACCTTC CSAGHPNYGYTF
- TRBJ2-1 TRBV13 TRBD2 TGTGCCAGCAGCATAAGACTAGCGGGGAATGAGCAGTTCTTC CASSIRLAGNEQFF
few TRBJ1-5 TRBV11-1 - TGTGCCAGCAGCTTAGATGGGCAGACCAATCAGCCCCAGCATTTT CASSLDGQTNQPQHF
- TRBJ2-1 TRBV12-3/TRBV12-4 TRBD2 TGTGCCAGCAGTCTTCGGACTAGATCAAGAGGCAATGAGCAGTTCTTC CASSLRTRSRGNEQFF
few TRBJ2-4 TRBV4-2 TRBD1 TGTGCCAGCAGCCAAGAGGTGGGACAGGACATTCAGTACTTC CASSQEVGQDIQYF
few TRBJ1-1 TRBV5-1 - TGCGCCAGCAGCAAGACGGCAGGGTCGGGAACTGAAGCTTTCTTT CASSKTAGSGTEAFF
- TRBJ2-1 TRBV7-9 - TGTGCCAGCAGCTTACGGGCAGGGCTGGGTGAGCAGTTCTTC CASSLRAGLGEQFF
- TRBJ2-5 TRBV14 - TGTGCCAGCAGCTCGGACAATCTAGGGGGACAAGAGACCCAGTACTTC CASSSDNLGGQETQYF
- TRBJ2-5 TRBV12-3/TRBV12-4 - TGTGCCAGCAGTTTTGAGAGCTCCCAAGAGACCCAGTACTTC CASSFESSQETQYF
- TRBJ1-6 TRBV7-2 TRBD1 TGTGCCAGCAGCTCTCCGGACAGGGCTAGGGATTCACCCCTCCACTTT CASSSPDRARDSPLHF
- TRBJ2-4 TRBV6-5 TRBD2 TGTGCCAGCAGTTACACGAGGGAGGGGATGTTAGCCAAAAACATTCAGTACTTC CASSYTREGMLAKNIQYF
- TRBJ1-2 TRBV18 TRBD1 TGTGCCAGCTCACGACCGACAGGGGTTAACTATGGCTACACCTTC CASSRPTGVNYGYTF
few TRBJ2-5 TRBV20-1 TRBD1 TGCAGTGCTAGTCAATCCTTGGACAGGGGACCGAAAGAGACCCAGTACTTC CSASQSLDRGPKETQYF
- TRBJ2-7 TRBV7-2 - TGTGCCAGCAGCTTAGGTCGGTTTCTAGCCCACGAGCAGTACTTC CASSLGRFLAHEQYF
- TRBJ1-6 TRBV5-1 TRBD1 TGCGCCAGCAGCCGAATTACTGACAGGGAAGAACCCCTCCACTTT CASSRITDREEPLHF
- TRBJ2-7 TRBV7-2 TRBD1 TGTGCCAGCAGACCGGACAGGGGACCTCCCTGCGAGCAGTACTTC CASRPDRGPPCEQYF
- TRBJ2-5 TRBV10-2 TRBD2 TGCGCCACCGAACTAGCGGGGGACCTCCAAGAGACCCAGTACTTC CATELAGDLQETQYF
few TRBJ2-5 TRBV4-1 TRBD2 TGCGCCAGCAGCCCCCCCATTGGGAGGGGACTAGCGGGGGTCAAAGAGACCCAGTACTTC CASSPPIGRGLAGVKETQYF
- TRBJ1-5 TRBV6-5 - TGTGCCAGCAGTTACTCCAAACATAGCAATCAGCCCCAGCATTTT CASSYSKHSNQPQHF
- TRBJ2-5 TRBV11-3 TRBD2 TGTGCCAGCAGCTCTGGACTAGCGGGGGGTAGCTTCCAGTACTTC CASSSGLAGGSFQYF
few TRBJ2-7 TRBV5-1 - TGCGCCAGCACCTCCGGGACAACCTACGAGCAGTACTTC CASTSGTTYEQYF
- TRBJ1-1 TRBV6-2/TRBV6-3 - TGTGCCAGCAGTTACTTGGGGCAGTTTGAAGCTTTCTTT CASSYLGQFEAFF
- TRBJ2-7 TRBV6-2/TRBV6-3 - TGTGCCAGCAGTTTATATGACATCATAGCGGACTACGAGCAGTACTTC CASSLYDIIADYEQYF
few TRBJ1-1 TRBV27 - TGTGCCAGCAGTCCTCATGGGAGGGAAGCTTTCTTT CASSPHGREAFF
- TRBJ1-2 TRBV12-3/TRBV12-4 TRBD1 TGTGCCAGCAGTCCGCGGACAGGGGGGCATAATGGCTACACCTTC CASSPRTGGHNGYTF
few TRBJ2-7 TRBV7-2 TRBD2 TGTGCCAGCAGCTTATGGGGAGGGAGCTCCTACGAGCAGTACTTC CASSLWGGSSYEQYF
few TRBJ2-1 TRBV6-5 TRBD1 TGTGCCAGCAGTTACTCCGGACAGGGCCAGAGCTCCTACAATGAGCAGTTCTTC CASSYSGQGQSSYNEQFF
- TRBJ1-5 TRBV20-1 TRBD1 TGCAGTGCTCGGGACAGGACCCATAGCAATCAGCCCCAGCATTTT CSARDRTHSNQPQHF